Listed below are T cell receptor beta chains from one sample, sequenced in a study of OX40 agonist ivuxolimab in advanced cancers. Using immunoSEQ multiplex PCR, the repertoire was profiled, and TCRdb retains in-frame clones only, with some absent. Of about 81,000 clones in the sample, around 80% are singletons; the top ten hold 5.5% to 8.5%. Sample: CD4+ or CD8+ T cells sorted from blood, taken in a trial of the OX40 agonist ivuxolimab. The receptors come from an adult with an advanced solid tumor such as melanoma, head and neck, liver or kidney cancer. Both conserved end residues are part of each CDR3. D genes are given only for firm matches. Some rows mark clone size as missing; the rest say once, few, many or name a class of expanded clone.

NA	TRBD2	TRBV11-3	TRBJ2-1	CASSLDGGSGSSLNNEQFF	TGTGCCAGCAGCTTAGATGGAGGTAGCGGGAGCTCTCTGAACAATGAGCAGTTCTTC
NA	TRBD1	TRBV28	TRBJ1-1	CASSLRDRLEAFF	TGTGCCAGCAGTTTACGGGACAGACTTGAAGCTTTCTTT
NA	TRBD2	TRBV27	TRBJ2-5	CASSPALAVQETQYF	TGTGCCAGCAGTCCTGCCCTAGCGGTGCAGGAGACCCAGTACTTC
NA	NA	TRBV27	TRBJ2-5	CASSFWAGLQETQYF	TGTGCCAGCAGTTTCTGGGCGGGGCTCCAAGAGACCCAGTACTTC
NA	TRBD1	TRBV19	TRBJ2-1	CASRAGQGRDEQFF	TGTGCCAGTAGGGCAGGACAGGGTCGGGATGAGCAGTTCTTC
NA	TRBD1	TRBV5-1	TRBJ2-5	CASSGQGAETQYF	TGCGCCAGCAGTGGACAGGGGGCTGAGACCCAGTACTTC
NA	NA	TRBV5-4	TRBJ1-1	CASSVDRNTEAFF	TGTGCCAGCAGCGTTGACAGGAACACTGAAGCTTTCTTT
NA	NA	TRBV9	TRBJ1-4	CASSVSPVATNEKLFF	TGTGCCAGCAGCGTTTCCCCAGTTGCAACTAATGAAAAACTGTTTTTT
NA	TRBD2	TRBV19	TRBJ2-3	CASSIGLAGSDTQYF	TGTGCCAGTAGTATTGGCCTAGCGGGCTCAGATACGCAGTATTTT
NA	TRBD1	TRBV15	TRBJ2-7	CATSSPLSGGSYEQYF	TGTGCCACCAGCAGCCCCTTATCAGGGGGTTCCTACGAGCAGTACTTC
NA	TRBD1	TRBV28	TRBJ1-5	CASSVEREGGRNQPQHF	TGTGCCAGCAGCGTAGAGCGAGAAGGGGGCCGCAATCAGCCCCAGCATTTT
NA	NA	TRBV28	TRBJ2-7	CASSPRNSYYEQYF	TGTGCCAGCAGTCCCCGGAACAGTTACTACGAGCAGTACTTC
NA	TRBD2	TRBV9	TRBJ2-1	CASSVFPSGDYNEQFF	TGTGCCAGCAGCGTTTTCCCTAGCGGGGATTACAATGAGCAGTTCTTC
few	NA	TRBV2	TRBJ2-2	CASGLDRANTGELFF	TGTGCCAGCGGCCTGGACAGAGCGAACACCGGGGAGCTGTTTTTT
NA	NA	TRBV5-6	TRBJ1-5	CASSLGTVGNQPQHF	TGTGCCAGCAGCTTGGGGACAGTCGGGAATCAGCCCCAGCATTTT
NA	TRBD1	TRBV7-6	TRBJ2-5	CASSSPKGGQAWYQETQYF	TGTGCCAGCAGCTCCCCTAAGGGGGGACAGGCTTGGTACCAAGAGACCCAGTACTTC
few	TRBD1	TRBV19	TRBJ2-5	CASSIGTGQETQYF	TGTGCCAGTAGTATCGGGACAGGTCAAGAGACCCAGTACTTC
NA	NA	TRBV6-1	TRBJ2-7	CASSDRGTYEQYF	TGTGCCAGCAGTGACAGGGGTACCTACGAGCAGTACTTC
NA	TRBD2	TRBV25-1	TRBJ2-5	CASSGGRGPGETQYF	TGTGCCAGCAGTGGGGGGAGGGGCCCGGGCGAGACCCAGTACTTC
NA	TRBD2	TRBV4-2	TRBJ2-1	CASSQDAGVEYNEQFF	TGTGCCAGCAGCCAAGACGCGGGAGTAGAATACAATGAGCAGTTCTTC
NA	NA	TRBV9	TRBJ2-5	CASSVNDWGETQYF	TGTGCCAGCAGCGTAAATGACTGGGGGGAGACCCAGTACTTC
NA	NA	TRBV7-9	TRBJ1-3	CASSLGFQGNTIYF	TGTGCCAGCAGCTTGGGTTTCCAGGGAAACACCATATATTTT
NA	NA	TRBV5-6	TRBJ2-2	CASSLELGTGELFF	TGTGCCAGCAGCTTGGAGCTAGGGACCGGGGAGCTGTTTTTT
NA	NA	TRBV2	TRBJ1-1	CASSESADRAFF	TGTGCCAGCAGTGAATCGGCAGATCGAGCTTTCTTT
NA	NA	TRBV18	TRBJ1-1	CASSPRQVTNTEAFF	TGTGCCAGCTCACCCAGACAGGTTACTAACACTGAAGCTTTCTTT
NA	TRBD2	TRBV7-2	TRBJ2-5	CASSSLTPGPGGTQYF	TGTGCCAGCAGCTCACTAACGCCGGGACCGGGAGGGACCCAGTACTTC